Each of the 7 T cell receptor beta chains below was sequenced from the same sample in a study of early T cells in non-severe SARS-CoV-2 infection. Each CDR3 protein gets one entry after TCRdb re-called the 5' RACE reads with MiXCR. The sample consists of about 55,000 distinct CDR3 sequences, under 15% of them appearing once. Specimen: whole blood, collected at baseline. The receptor set was obtained from an adult who was a healthcare worker with PCR-confirmed SARS-CoV-2 infection or an uninfected control (not recorded which).

The gene calls are TRBV4-1 and TRBJ1-5, with TRBD1 identical over 11 bases. Trimming cost V 3 bases and J 3 bases; bases outside gene matches: 7. Germline loops: CDR1 MGHRA, CDR2 YSYEKL. CDR3 length: 17 residues. CDR3 bases: TGCGCCAGCAGCCAGAGAGGACAGGGGGCCATCAATCAGCCCCAGCATTTT. This encodes CASSQRGQGAINQPQHF.

The V call is TRBV28, the J call TRBJ1-1, with D possibly matching TRBD1 (5 bases). The V and J ends lost 3 bases and 8 bases respectively, with 7 bases between them. This CDR3 spans 11 amino acids. Germline V gene data show CDR1 as MDHEN and CDR2 as SYDVKM. As DNA, the CDR3 is TGTGCCAGCAGTTTGGGGGGGGAAGCTTTCTTT. This sequence encodes CASSLGGEAFF.

In this sample, this clonotype turned up many times. The V call is TRBV11-2, the J call TRBJ2-3; a possible D gene is TRBD1 (5 bases). The CDR3 length is 13 residues. CDR1 and CDR2 (germline): SGHAT, FQNNGV. V lost 5 bases to trimming and J lost 6 bases, with 12 bases between them. In DNA, the CDR3 is TGTGCCAGCAGCACCAGGGAACAGGATACGCAGTATTTT. This encodes CASSTREQDTQYF. Combining the CDR3 with reference TRBV11-2 and TRBJ2-3 gives the whole variable domain EAGVAQSPRYKIIEKRQSVAFWCNPISGHATLYWYQQILGQGPKLLIQFQNNGVVDDSQLPKDRFSAERLKGVDSTLKIQPAKLEDSAVYLCASSTREQDTQYFGPGTRLTVL.

The table lists this clonotype with a few counts. The chain combines TRBV5-6 with TRBJ2-3; D is unclear. The CDR3 totals 12 residues. Per the germline V gene, CDR1 is SGHDT and CDR2 is YYEEEE. V lost 3 bases to trimming and J lost 6 bases, with 8 bases between them. The CDR3 DNA sequence: TGTGCCAGCAGCTCTTATTCGGATACGCAGTATTTT. Its protein product is CASSSYSDTQYF.

This clonotype has a count of ten or more. For the CDR3, the DNA is TGTGCCAGCAGTGGGACTAGCGATTACAATGAGCAGTTCTTC. It encodes CASSGTSDYNEQFF. This chain connects TRBV6-4 to TRBJ2-1; 9 nucleotides line up with TRBD2. This CDR3 comprises 14 residues. CDR1 and CDR2 (germline): MRHNA, SNTAGT. V lost 4 bases, J lost 4 bases, and 2 bases stayed unmatched.

This clonotype was observed many times. V usage is TRBV28 and J usage is TRBJ2-2; 7 bases are a match to TRBD1. The CDR3 has 15 residues. With V trimmed by 7 bases and J by 4 bases, 9 bases remained unmatched. The V gene's germline CDR1 is MDHEN and CDR2 SYDVKM. CDR3 nucleotide sequence: TGTGCCAGCACTCTGACAGGGTGGGGCACCGGGGAGCTGTTTTTT. Amino acids: CASTLTGWGTGELFF.

This clonotype was observed a handful of times. The chain uses TRBV5-1 and TRBJ2-3; no clear D gene. Germline loops: CDR1 SGHRS, CDR2 YFSETQ. The V end was cut by 3 bases, the J end by 4 bases, with 15 bases between. The CDR3 is made up of 15 amino acids. In DNA, the CDR3 is TGCGCCAGCAGCTCGGGCCCTCGGATATCAGATACGCAGTATTTT. It specifies CASSSGPRISDTQYF.